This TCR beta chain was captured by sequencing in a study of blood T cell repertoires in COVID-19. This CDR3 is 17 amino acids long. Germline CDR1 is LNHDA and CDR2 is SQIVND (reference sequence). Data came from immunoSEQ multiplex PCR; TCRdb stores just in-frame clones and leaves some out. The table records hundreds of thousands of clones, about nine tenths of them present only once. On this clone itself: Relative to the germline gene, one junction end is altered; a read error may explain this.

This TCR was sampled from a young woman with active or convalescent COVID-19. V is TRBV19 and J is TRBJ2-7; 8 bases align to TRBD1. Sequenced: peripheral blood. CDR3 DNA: TGTGCCAGTAGCCGGGCCACACCGGGACAGGCATACTACGCGCAGTACTTC. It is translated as CASSRATPGQAYYAQYF.